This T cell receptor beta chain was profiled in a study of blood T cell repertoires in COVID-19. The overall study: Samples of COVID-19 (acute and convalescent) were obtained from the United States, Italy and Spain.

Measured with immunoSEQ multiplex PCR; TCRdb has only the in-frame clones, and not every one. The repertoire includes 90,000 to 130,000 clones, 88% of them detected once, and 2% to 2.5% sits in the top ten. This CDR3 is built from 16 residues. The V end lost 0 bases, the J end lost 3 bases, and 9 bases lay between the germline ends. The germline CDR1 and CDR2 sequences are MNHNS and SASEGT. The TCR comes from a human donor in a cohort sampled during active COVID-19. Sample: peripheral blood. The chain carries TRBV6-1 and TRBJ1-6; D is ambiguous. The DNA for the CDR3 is TGTGCCAGCAGTGAAGCGAGGGCTATCTATAATTCACCCCTCCACTTT. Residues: CASSEARAIYNSPLHF.